This TCR beta chain was identified during a study of cytomegalovirus exposure and HLA in healthy donors (dated by TCRdb to between 2016 and 2019). With regard to the full study: In an earlier analysis of 587 of the donors, roughly 300 Gb of sequence data and some 100 million unique TCR beta sequences from about 190 million T cells were reported. An early release that covered fewer than 800 HLA-typed donors contained approximately 300 gigabases of sequencing data and some 87 million unique TCR sequences. Of the roughly 400 genotyped donors, approximately 82% fell in the genetic ancestry cluster associated with self-reported Caucasian donors. The study was designed to test whether signatures of past pathogen exposure could be identified by cataloging public T cell receptors. The T cell repertoires of around 730 subjects were profiled by immunosequencing and related to cytomegalovirus serostatus. A separate validation cohort of roughly 130 different subjects was used in addition to the 666-subject first cohort. High-throughput TCR immunosequencing, statistical association of individual TCRs with disease status, and machine learning were combined to predict cytomegalovirus infection status. A later analysis re-examined previously published TCR beta repertoires from roughly 720 donors and added high-resolution HLA genotyping to investigate patterns of TCR occurrence. In the later analysis, no new phenotypic data were used to find candidate immune exposures; instead, reliance was placed on TCR beta sequences and their occurrence across donors. To decide whether each TCR beta V gene segment behaved as functional or pseudogenic, an earlier analysis of some 540 of the donors relied on high-throughput TCR beta sequencing. Alongside the repertoire data, information on donor age, sex, ethnicity and CMV serostatus was compiled. In a later genetic analysis, genome-wide SNP genotypes for about three fifths of the roughly 670 donors were used, and that subset was treated as a discovery cohort. Every discovery cohort repertoire had been produced on one sequencing platform. HLA typing included class I and class II loci at four-digit resolution. Typing coverage varied by locus: 629-630 donors for A, B, C, DRB1 and DQB1; approximately 560 for DQA1; around 610 for DPA1; approximately 470 for DPB1. A handful of DR-DQ haplotypes were handled as single units for association and clustering because linkage in the cohort was strong. Among 300 to 500 genotyped donors of the cohort, an average of roughly 230,000 unique TCR beta nucleotide sequences was sequenced per donor, of which about 19% were non-productive. Here is what the overall study found, with its caveats: The authors suggested that the approach could potentially be extended to other disease states and immunological phenotypes. Because HLA typing was missing for some donors at each locus, association tests included only the typed subset. The presence/absence analyses assumed that sequencing depth was roughly uniform across donors, and that assumption may not be true. Correlated functional status among segregating V segments might reflect linkage disequilibrium, but an unknown experimental factor could not be ruled out. The study listed approximately 160 TCR beta chains as associated with cytomegalovirus. In a later analysis, the rate of TCR association differed among HLA loci, with DRB1 alleles having the most associated TCRs and HLA-C alleles having the fewest. Most TCR sequences were observed very rarely across donors, whereas some public TCRs were present in many individuals. The sequencing pipeline was judged likely to have produced a cluster of highly shared sequence variants as a technical artifact. Compared with equally common non-associated chains, HLA-associated TCR beta chains in a later analysis were more clonally expanded and had lower generation probabilities. In a later genetic analysis, a missense DCLRE1C variant was associated with V-gene and J-gene trimming of TCR beta chains, and the association was replicated in an independent cohort. In an earlier analysis of around 500 of the donors, most TCR beta V segments appeared in productive rearrangements about 87% or about 30% of the time, broadly matching IMGT annotations. This cohort had only TCR beta chains sequenced, and the lack of alpha or paired-chain data limited which features could be detected. For the cohort, immune exposure information was limited to CMV serostatus. A further reported finding was that TCR beta sequences accurately predicted the HLA-A and HLA-B alleles for most subjects in the first cohort. Because counts were too low, about 15 rarely observed V segments, including chromosome 9 orphons, were left out of the earlier analysis of approximately 500 of the donors. A later analysis associated 16,951 TCR beta sequences with specific HLA alleles at a false discovery rate of 0.05. Compared with the roughly 670-donor mean, donors in an Asian-associated ancestry cluster had fewer N-insertions in productive TCRs, according to a later genetic analysis. A later analysis found that most CMV-associated TCR beta chains appeared HLA-restricted, with HLA associations seemingly driven largely by CMV exposure. A few of the identified cytomegalovirus-associated TCR beta chains were confirmed in vitro to be specific for cytomegalovirus antigens. In a later analysis, several top co-occurrence clusters were reported to appear linked to parvovirus B19, influenza, CMV and Epstein-Barr virus. In both the original and validation cohorts, the classifier was reported to diagnose cytomegalovirus status with high specificity and sensitivity. Assigning TCR associations to individual alleles was difficult when HLA alleles, especially DR and DQ, strongly co-occurred.

Concerning this clone itself: Its antigen remains undetermined. No base qualities exist here, and no much larger clone lies one base off it.

The cohort comprised 670 or so healthy bone marrow donors. At the time of sampling, every cohort member was nominally healthy, though immune exposures that went unrecorded were likely present. The donor tested CMV seronegative, placing the donor among the roughly 400 seronegative members of the cohort. A peripheral blood sample was collected from each donor, and TCR beta sequencing was performed on peripheral blood mononuclear cells. The Qiagen DNeasy Blood Extraction Kit was used to extract genomic DNA from the blood cell samples. Libraries were constructed by the immunoSEQ multiplex PCR assay. The multiplex PCR relied on a mix of 60 forward primers for TCR Vbeta segments and 13 reverse primers for TCR Jbeta segments. The CDR3 region of rearranged TCR beta genes was amplified from genomic DNA with a multiplex PCR assay. On the Illumina HiSeq System, the amplified TCR beta libraries were sequenced as 87-base-pair reads. As for the authors' bioinformatics: A later analysis tallied tens of millions of unique TCR beta chains across the 550 to 850 repertoires, and some 10 million of those chains were shared by two or more donors. Raw reads were error-corrected and collapsed into unique sequences with a nearest-neighbor algorithm that merged closely related sequences to remove PCR and sequencing errors. CDR3 sequences were aligned to IMGT reference sequences to assign V, D and J gene segments. Each retained sequence needed at least a six-nucleotide match to both a V gene segment and a J gene segment. A rearrangement counted as productive if the CDR3 had no stop codons and remained in frame with V and J, and every other rearrangement counted as non-productive. Following IMGT convention, CDR3 was defined as the stretch from the second conserved V-encoded cysteine up to the conserved J-encoded phenylalanine. Sequences without an unambiguous match to a single V gene segment were excluded from the earlier analysis of about 600 of the donors. In an earlier analysis of some 590 of the donors, a V segment was called functional when productive rearrangements were above 56.7%, and segregating when the standard deviation between donors exceeded 5%. A statistical classification framework was developed to diagnose cytomegalovirus status using the catalog of TCR beta chain sequences. In a later analysis, TCR nucleotide sequences were compared against IMGT/GENE-DB human TR gene sequences so that V and J genes could be assigned. Using the TCRdist pipeline, a later analysis assigned CDR3 sequences along with most-parsimonious VDJ recombination scenarios. A later analysis defined each TCR beta chain by its CDR3 amino acid sequence plus V-gene family, and excluded reads lacking a unique V-gene family. A later analysis removed 550 to 700 highly shared, low-generation-probability nucleotide sequences to deal with suspected cross-contamination and a sequencing artifact. A later analysis calculated a clonal expansion index for each public chain from normalized within-repertoire ranks of inferred template counts. In a later analysis, generation probabilities were computed using a VDJ recombination model fitted to out-of-frame rearrangements, and the results were checked against IGoR. A later analysis scored TCR-TCR, TCR-HLA and TCR-CMV co-occurrence with hypergeometric tests, applying a repertoire-size bias correction to TCR pairs. In a later analysis, false discovery rates were estimated by permuting HLA or CMV assignments 20 times. A later analysis grouped co-occurring TCRs with DBSCAN, adding TCRdist sequence similarity when clustering within HLA-allele-positive subsets. Co-occurrence clustering excluded repertoires with fewer than 30,000 or more than 120,000 public chains, plus five with anomalous nucleotide sharing. The source is immuneACCESS, and TCRdb retained only in-frame sequences with V and J called. Part of the clones is not carried over; for the studies checked, unresolved V genes explain less than half of this, and the remainder is unexplained. That table is the source of V, J and clone size, and D and trimming were worked out from the DNA. The sample table contains 130,000 to 150,000 clones; only one count was recorded for roughly 70% of them. The leading ten clones occupy under 2% of the sample.

Sequencing input: PBMCs. This sequence originates from a woman in her forties in good health and CMV-seronegative.

The CDR3 protein is CASSFLLTGVVEKLFF. The DNA reads as follows: TGTGCCAGCAGCTTCTTACTGACAGGGGTCGTGGAAAAACTGTTTTTT. The chain was built from TRBV5-8 and TRBJ1-4; 8 middle bases align to TRBD1. From a lookup of the germline V gene, CDR1 and CDR2 are SGHTS and YDEGEE. Here V drops 2 bases and J drops 8 bases, and the junction holds 11 bases not matched to any gene. From its cysteine to its phenylalanine, the CDR3 spans 16 amino acids. The retained sequence is limited to the CDR3, 48 bases, with the frame set at the first base.